The next 2 T cell receptor beta chains were all read from a single sample in a study of tumor and adjacent non-tumor tissue in lung cancer. A modified ARM-PCR protocol with three rounds of nested PCR amplified TCRbeta. MiXCR was run by TCRdb on the multiplex PCR reads, yielding one entry per CDR3 protein. The repertoire consists of approximately 86,000 distinct CDR3 sequences, with around 77% occurring once and the leading ten covering 8.5% to 10%. This sample's RNA came from whole unsorted tissue. The sequencing input was lung tumor tissue. These receptors originate from a middle-aged woman with non-small cell lung cancer.

As concerns this clonotype: A much larger clone lies a single base off, so this may be a read error. J is TRBJ2-7 and V is TRBV5-1; D call uncertain. The CDR3 sequence is 14 residues long. Germline CDR1 is SGHRS and CDR2 is YFSETQ. Trimming pared 2 bases from V and 3 bases from J, leaving 12 bases between. The chain's CDR3 is CASSFSTEVYEQYF. The CDR3 bases are TGCGCCAGCAGCTTCTCAACAGAGGTCTACGAGCAGTACTTC.

As concerns this clonotype: A much larger clone differs by one base, so this may be a read error. The CDR3 spells CSARLFRIGDRETQYF. DNA for the CDR3: TGCAGTGCTAGATTGTTCCGGATAGGGGACCGTGAGACCCAGTACTTC. The chain employs TRBV20-1 and TRBJ2-5, with D perhaps assigned TRBD1 or TRBD2 (5 bases each). The CDR3 is made up of 16 amino acids. Germline CDR1 reads DFQATT; CDR2 reads SNEGSKA (reference sequence). Deletions cut 2 bases from V and 5 bases from J, with 21 bases between.